This T cell receptor (beta chain) was identified during a study of blood T cell repertoires in COVID-19. Study background: Some COVID-19 samples were acute and others convalescent; all came from the United States, Italy and Spain.

Those enrolled in Seattle joined during active infection and were followed longitudinally afterward. The V gene's germline CDR1 is LNHDA and CDR2 SQIVND (reference sequence). V was pared by 6 bases and J by 5 bases, with 12 bases of the junction left unmatched. CDR3 size: 15 residues. Using immunoSEQ multiplex PCR, the repertoire was profiled, and TCRdb retains in-frame clones only, with some absent. Seen here are around 140,000 clones, around nine tenths observed once, and the top ten hold 11%. The receptor comes from a woman in her 70s with COVID-19, enrolled during active disease. This chain connects TRBV19 to TRBJ1-2, with 7 bases that match TRBD1. Specimen: peripheral blood. CDR3 loop: CASRNLGQLLYGYTF. The CDR3 nucleotides are TGTGCCAGTAGGAACCTGGGACAGCTTCTTTATGGCTACACCTTC.